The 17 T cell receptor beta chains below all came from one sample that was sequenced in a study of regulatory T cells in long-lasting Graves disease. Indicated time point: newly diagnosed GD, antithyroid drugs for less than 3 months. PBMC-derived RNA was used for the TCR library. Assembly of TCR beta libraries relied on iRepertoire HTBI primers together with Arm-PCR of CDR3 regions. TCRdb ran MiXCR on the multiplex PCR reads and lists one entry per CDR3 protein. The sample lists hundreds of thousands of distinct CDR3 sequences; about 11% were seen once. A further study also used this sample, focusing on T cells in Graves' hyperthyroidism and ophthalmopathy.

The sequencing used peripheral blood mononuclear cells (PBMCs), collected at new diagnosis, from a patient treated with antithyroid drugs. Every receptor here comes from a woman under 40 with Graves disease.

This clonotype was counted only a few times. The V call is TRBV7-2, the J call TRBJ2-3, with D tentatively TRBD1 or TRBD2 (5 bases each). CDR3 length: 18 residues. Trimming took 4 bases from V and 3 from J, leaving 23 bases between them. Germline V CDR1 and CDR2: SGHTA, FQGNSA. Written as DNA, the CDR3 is TGTGCCAGCAGCTCACGGGGACCCCTATTAGATGGAACAGATACGCAGTATTTT. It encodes CASSSRGPLLDGTDTQYF.

The CDR3 DNA reads TGTGCCAGCAGTGTTTTGGGGGACACCTATGAAGCTTTCTTT. The encoded protein is CASSVLGDTYEAFF. The chain combines TRBV6-2 or TRBV6-3 with TRBJ1-1, with D possibly matching TRBD1 (6 bases). The CDR3 sequence is 14 residues long. V lost 5 bases to trimming and J lost 7 bases, with 17 bases between them. The germline V gene encodes CDR1 MNHEY and CDR2 SVGEGT.

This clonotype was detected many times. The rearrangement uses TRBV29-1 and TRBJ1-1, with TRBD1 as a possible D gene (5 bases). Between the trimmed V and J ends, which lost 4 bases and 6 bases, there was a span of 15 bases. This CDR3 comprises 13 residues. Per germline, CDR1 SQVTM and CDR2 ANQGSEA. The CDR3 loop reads CSVGLFGGAEAFF. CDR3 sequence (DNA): TGCAGCGTTGGTCTGTTTGGGGGGGCTGAAGCTTTCTTT.

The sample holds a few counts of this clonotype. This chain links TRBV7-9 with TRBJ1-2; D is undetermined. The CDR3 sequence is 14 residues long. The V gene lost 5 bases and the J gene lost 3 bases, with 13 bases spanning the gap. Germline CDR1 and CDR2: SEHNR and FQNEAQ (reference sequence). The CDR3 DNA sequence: TGTGCCAGCAGCCTTACTGGGTGGCACTATGGCTACACCTTC. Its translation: CASSLTGWHYGYTF.

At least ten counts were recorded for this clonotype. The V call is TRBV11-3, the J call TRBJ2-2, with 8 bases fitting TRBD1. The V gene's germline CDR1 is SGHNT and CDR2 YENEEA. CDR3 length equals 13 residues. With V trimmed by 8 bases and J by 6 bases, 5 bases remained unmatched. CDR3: CASGYRGAGELFF. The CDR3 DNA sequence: TGTGCCAGCGGGTACAGGGGGGCCGGGGAGCTGTTTTTT.

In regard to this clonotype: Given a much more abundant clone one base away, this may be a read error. The CDR3 sequence: CAWSVQSSYGYTF. The CDR3 DNA sequence: TGTGCCTGGAGTGTACAGTCAAGCTATGGCTACACCTTC. J is TRBJ1-2 and V is TRBV30; no firm D call. Germline CDR1 is GTSNPN and CDR2 is SVGIG (reference sequence). The CDR3 has 13 amino acids. Trimming pared 0 bases from V and 4 bases from J, leaving 9 bases between.

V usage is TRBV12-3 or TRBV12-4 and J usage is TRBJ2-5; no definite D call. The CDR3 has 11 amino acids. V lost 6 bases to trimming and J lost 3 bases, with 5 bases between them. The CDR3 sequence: CASRSEETQYF. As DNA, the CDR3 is TGTGCCAGCAGGAGCGAAGAGACCCAGTACTTC.

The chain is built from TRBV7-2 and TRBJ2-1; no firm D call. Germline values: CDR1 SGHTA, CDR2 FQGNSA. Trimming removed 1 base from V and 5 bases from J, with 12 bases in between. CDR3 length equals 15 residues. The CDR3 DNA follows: TGTGCCAGCAGCTTAGGGATGGGCCCGAACAATGAGCAGTTCTTC. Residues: CASSLGMGPNNEQFF. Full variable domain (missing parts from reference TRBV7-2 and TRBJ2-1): GAGVSQSPSNKVTEKGKDVELRCDPISGHTALYWYRQSLGQGLEFLIYFQGNSAPDKSGLPSDRFSAERTGGSVSTLTIQRTQQEDSAVYLCASSLGMGPNNEQFFGPGTRLTVL.

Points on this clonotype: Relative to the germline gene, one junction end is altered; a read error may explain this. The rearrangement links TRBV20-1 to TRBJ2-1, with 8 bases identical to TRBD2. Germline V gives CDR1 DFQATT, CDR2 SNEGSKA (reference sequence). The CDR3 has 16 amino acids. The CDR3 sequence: CSARGTTGTSSWVPSF. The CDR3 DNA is TGCAGTGCTAGAGGCACCACCGGGACTAGTAGCTGGGTCCCAAGCTTC.

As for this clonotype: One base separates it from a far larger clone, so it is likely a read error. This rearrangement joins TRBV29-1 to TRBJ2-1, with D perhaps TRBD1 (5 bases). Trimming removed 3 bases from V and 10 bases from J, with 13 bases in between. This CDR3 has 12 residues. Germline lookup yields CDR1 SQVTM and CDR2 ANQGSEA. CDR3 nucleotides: TGCAGCGTTGACTCAGGGAACTACGAGCAGTTCTTC. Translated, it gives CSVDSGNYEQFF.

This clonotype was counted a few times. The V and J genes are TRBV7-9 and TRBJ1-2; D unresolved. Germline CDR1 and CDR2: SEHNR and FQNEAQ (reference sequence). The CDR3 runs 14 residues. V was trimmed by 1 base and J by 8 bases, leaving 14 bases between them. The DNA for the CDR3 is TGTGCCAGCAGCTTAGGCGCCCCTTCGGGAGGCTACACCTTC. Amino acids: CASSLGAPSGGYTF.

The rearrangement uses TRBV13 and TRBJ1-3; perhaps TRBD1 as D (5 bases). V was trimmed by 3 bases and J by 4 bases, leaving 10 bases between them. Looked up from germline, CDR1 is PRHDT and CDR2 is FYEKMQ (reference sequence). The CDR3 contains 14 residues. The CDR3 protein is CASSFWRTGNTIYF. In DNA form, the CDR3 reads TGTGCCAGCAGCTTTTGGAGGACAGGAAACACCATATATTTT.

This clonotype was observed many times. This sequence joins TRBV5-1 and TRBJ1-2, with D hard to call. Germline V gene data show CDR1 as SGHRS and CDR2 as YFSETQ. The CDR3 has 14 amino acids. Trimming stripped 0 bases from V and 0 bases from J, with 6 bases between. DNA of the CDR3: TGCGCCAGCAGCTTGGACAGCCCTAACTATGGCTACACCTTC. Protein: CASSLDSPNYGYTF.

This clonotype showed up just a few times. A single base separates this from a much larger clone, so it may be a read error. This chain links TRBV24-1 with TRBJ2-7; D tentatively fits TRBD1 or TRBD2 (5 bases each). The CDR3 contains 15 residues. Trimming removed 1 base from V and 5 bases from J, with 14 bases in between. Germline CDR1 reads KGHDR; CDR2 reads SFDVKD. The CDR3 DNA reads TGTGCCACCAGTGATTTCGGGACGGCGGGCAACGAGCAGTACTTC. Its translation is CATSDFGTAGNEQYF.

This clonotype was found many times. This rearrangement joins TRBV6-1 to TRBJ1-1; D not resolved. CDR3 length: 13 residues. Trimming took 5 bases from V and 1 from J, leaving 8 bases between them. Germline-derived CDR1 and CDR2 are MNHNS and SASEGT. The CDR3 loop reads CASSNTRNTEAFF. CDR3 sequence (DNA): TGTGCCAGCAGTAATACAAGGAACACTGAAGCTTTCTTT.

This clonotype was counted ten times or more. The CDR3 sequence: CATTRSSYEQYF. DNA for the CDR3: TGTGCCACCACTCGGAGCTCCTACGAGCAGTACTTC. The chain has TRBV24-1 and TRBJ2-7; no definite D call. The CDR3 has 12 residues. Germline assignment: CDR1 KGHDR and CDR2 SFDVKD. Between the trimmed V and J ends, which lost 8 bases and 0 bases, there was a span of 7 bases.

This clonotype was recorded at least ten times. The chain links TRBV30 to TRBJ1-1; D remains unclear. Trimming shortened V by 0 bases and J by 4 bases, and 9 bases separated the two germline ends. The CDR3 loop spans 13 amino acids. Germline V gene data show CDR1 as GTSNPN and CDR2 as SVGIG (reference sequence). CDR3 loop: CAWSVQAGTEAFF. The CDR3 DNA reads TGTGCCTGGAGTGTTCAGGCTGGCACTGAAGCTTTCTTT.